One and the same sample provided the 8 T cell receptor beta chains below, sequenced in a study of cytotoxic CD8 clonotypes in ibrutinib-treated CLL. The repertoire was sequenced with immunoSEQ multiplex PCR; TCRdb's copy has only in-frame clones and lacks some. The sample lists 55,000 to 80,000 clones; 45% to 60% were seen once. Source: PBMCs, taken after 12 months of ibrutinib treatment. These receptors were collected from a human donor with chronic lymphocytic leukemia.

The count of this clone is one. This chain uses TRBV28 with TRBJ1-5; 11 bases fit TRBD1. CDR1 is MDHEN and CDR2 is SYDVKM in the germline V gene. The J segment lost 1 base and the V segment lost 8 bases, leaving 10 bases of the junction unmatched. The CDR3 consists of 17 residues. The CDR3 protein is CASHGTGGGMSNQPQHF. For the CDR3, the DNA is TGTGCCAGCCATGGGACAGGGGGTGGAATGAGCAATCAGCCCCAGCATTTT. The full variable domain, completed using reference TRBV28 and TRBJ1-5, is DVKVTQSSRYLVKRTGEKVFLECVQDMDHENMFWYRQDPGLGLRLIYFSYDVKMKEKGDIPEGYSVSREKKERFSLILESASTNQTSMYLCASHGTGGGMSNQPQHFGDGTRLSIL.

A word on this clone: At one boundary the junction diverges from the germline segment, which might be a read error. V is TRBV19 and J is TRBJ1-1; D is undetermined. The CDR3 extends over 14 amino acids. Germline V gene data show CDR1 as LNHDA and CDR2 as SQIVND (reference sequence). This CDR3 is CASTPRFRNTEAFF. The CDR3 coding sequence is TGTGCAAGTACCCCCCGGTTTCGGAACACTGAAGCTTTCTTT.

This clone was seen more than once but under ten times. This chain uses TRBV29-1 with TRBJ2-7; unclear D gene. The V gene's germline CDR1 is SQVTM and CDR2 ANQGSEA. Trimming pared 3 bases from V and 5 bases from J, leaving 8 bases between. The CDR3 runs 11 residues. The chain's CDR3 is CSVDIFDEQYF. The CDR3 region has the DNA TGCAGCGTTGATATATTCGACGAGCAGTACTTC.

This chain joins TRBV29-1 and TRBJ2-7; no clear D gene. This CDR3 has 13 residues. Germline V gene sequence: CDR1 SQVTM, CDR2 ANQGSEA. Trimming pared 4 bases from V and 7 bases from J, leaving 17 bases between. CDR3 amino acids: CSVGFISLGEQYF. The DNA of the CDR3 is TGCAGCGTTGGCTTCATCTCGCTGGGGGAGCAGTACTTC.

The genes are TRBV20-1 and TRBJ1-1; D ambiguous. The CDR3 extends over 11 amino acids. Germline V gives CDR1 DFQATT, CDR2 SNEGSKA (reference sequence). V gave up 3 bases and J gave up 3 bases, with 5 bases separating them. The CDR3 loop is CSASGYTEAFF. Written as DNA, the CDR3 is TGCAGTGCTAGCGGTTACACTGAAGCTTTCTTT.

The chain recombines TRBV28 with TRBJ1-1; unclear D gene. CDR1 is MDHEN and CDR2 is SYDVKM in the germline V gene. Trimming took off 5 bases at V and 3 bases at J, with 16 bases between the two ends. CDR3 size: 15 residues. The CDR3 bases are TGTGCCAGCAGTCCCCATGCGGGCTGGGACACTGAAGCTTTCTTT. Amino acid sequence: CASSPHAGWDTEAFF.

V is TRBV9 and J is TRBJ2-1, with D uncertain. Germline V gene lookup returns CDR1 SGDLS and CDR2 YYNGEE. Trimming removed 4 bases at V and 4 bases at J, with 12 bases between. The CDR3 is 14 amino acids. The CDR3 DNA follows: TGTGCCAGCAGCTCCCCAAGAAATTACAATGAGCAGTTCTTC. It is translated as CASSSPRNYNEQFF.

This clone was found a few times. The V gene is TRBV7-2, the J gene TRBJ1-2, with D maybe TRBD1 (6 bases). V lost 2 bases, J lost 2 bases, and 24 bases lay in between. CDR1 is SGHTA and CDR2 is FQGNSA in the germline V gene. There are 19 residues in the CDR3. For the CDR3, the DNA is TGTGCCAGCAGCTTATTTCCCCGGGGGCCACGGGATTCGAACTATGGCTACACCTTC. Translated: CASSLFPRGPRDSNYGYTF.